This TCR beta chain was identified in a study of blood T cell repertoires in COVID-19. Study-level background: Researchers got acute and convalescent COVID-19 samples from the United States, Italy and Spain. T cells, B-cell-depleted T cells, or PBMCs provided the cDNA or gDNA that served as material.

The germline V gene encodes CDR1 SGHTS and CDR2 YDEGEE. The CDR3 has 10 amino acids. As handled by the study authors: Nucleated cell number was recorded as an estimate derived from reference gene primer amplification. Sequencing was performed with immunoSEQ multiplex PCR; in TCRdb, only in-frame clones are kept and a portion is missing. The DNA gave D and trimming, while V, J and clone size come from that table. The data contain under 150,000 clones, over 65% of them singletons. On this clone itself: One junction end disagrees with the germline gene, perhaps due to a read error.

Sequencing input: peripheral blood. The TCR comes from a woman over 75 with active or convalescent COVID-19. J is TRBJ1-1 and V is TRBV5-8; D possibly corresponds to TRBD1 (5 bases). CDR3 DNA sequence: TGTGCCAGCAGCGATTACAGGATCATTTTT. It is translated as CASSDYRIIF.